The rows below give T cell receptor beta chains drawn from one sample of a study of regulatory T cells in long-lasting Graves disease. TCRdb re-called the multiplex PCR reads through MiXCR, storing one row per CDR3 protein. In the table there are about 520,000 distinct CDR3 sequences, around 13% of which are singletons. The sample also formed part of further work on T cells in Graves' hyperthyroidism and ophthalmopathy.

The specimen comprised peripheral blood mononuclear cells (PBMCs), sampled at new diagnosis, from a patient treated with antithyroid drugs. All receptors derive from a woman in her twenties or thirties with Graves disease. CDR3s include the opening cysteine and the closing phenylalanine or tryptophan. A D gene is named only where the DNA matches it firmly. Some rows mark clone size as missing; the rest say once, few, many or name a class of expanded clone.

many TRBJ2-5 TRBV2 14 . CASSESGGLETQYF TGTGCCAGCAGTGAATCTGGAGGGTTGGAGACCCAGTACTTC
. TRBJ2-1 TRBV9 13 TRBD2 CASTAGGRGEQFF TGTGCCAGCACCGCGGGAGGGCGGGGTGAGCAGTTCTTC
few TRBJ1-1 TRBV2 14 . CASSQRGRSTEAFF TGTGCCAGCAGCCAAAGGGGACGGAGCACTGAAGCTTTCTTT
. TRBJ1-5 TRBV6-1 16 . CASSPLKGLGGQPQHF TGTGCCAGCAGTCCACTCAAGGGACTGGGGGGTCAGCCCCAGCATTTT
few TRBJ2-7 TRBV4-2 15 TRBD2 CASSQVPSGSYEQYF TGTGCCAGCAGCCAAGTGCCCAGCGGGAGCTACGAGCAGTACTTC
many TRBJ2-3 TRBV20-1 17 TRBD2 CSATGTSGVKARGTQYF TGCAGTGCTACCGGGACTAGCGGAGTAAAGGCACGTGGTACGCAGTATTTT
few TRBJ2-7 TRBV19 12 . CASSIGENEQYF TGTGCCAGTAGTATAGGAGAGAACGAGCAGTACTTC
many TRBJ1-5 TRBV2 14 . CASSETAAYQPQHF TGTGCCAGCAGTGAAACGGCAGCGTATCAGCCCCAGCATTTT
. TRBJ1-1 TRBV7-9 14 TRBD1 CASTDTDRASEAFF TGTGCCAGCACTGACACGGACAGGGCCAGTGAAGCTTTCTTT
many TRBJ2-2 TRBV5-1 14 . CASVDTGSTGELFF TGCGCCAGCGTCGATACAGGGAGCACCGGGGAGCTGTTTTTT
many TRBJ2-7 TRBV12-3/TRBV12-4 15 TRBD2 CASAGGLADSYEQYF TGTGCCAGCGCCGGCGGACTAGCGGATTCCTACGAGCAGTACTTC
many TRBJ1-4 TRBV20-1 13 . CSASTGAREKLFF TGCAGTGCTAGTACGGGGGCGAGAGAAAAACTGTTTTTT
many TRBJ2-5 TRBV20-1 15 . CSARALTSPSETQYF TGCAGTGCTAGAGCTCTGACTAGTCCGTCAGAGACCCAGTACTTC
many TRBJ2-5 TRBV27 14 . CASSLRTSERTQYF TGTGCCAGCAGTTTACGAACTAGTGAGAGGACCCAGTACTTC
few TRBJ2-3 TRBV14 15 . CASSHRGMGTDTQYF TGTGCCAGCAGCCATCGGGGGATGGGCACAGATACGCAGTATTTT
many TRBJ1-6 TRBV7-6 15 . CASSSTGMGNSPLHF TGTGCCAGCAGCTCTACAGGGATGGGTAATTCACCCCTCCACTTT
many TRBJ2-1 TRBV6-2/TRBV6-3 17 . CASSPSLTVILGDEQFF TGTGCCAGCAGTCCGTCACTCACAGTCATACTAGGTGATGAGCAGTTCTTC
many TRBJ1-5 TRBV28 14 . CASSSLWDNQPQHF TGTGCCAGCAGTTCGCTCTGGGACAATCAGCCCCAGCATTTT
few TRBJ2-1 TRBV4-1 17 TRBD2 CASSRGERLAGTDEQFF TGCGCCAGCAGCCGGGGAGAGAGACTAGCGGGAACGGATGAGCAGTTCTTC
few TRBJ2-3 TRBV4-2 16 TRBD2 CASSHSSGRSQDTQYF TGTGCCAGCAGCCACAGTAGCGGGAGAAGTCAAGATACGCAGTATTTT
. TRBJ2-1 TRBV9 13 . CASRAMGYDERFF TGTGCCAGCAGAGCTATGGGGTACGATGAGCGGTTCTTC
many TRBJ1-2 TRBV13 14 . CASSLVEIPTSYTF TGTGCCAGCAGCTTAGTCGAGATCCCGACGAGCTACACCTTC
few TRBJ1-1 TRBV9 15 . CATRKVVGTNTEAFF TGTGCCACCCGAAAGGTTGTGGGCACGAACACTGAAGCTTTCTTT
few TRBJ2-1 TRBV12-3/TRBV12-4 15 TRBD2 CASSFRLAGDGEQFF TGTGCCAGCAGTTTCCGACTAGCGGGAGACGGTGAGCAGTTCTTC
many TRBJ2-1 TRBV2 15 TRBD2 CASSGSSGRGNEQFF TGTGCCAGCAGTGGTTCCAGCGGGAGAGGTAATGAGCAGTTCTTC
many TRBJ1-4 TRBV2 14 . CASSFRRGNEKLFF TGTGCCAGCAGTTTTAGACGGGGAAATGAAAAACTGTTTTTT
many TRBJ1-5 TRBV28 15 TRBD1 CASSFQGAVDQPQHF TGTGCCAGCAGTTTTCAGGGGGCAGTGGATCAGCCCCAGCATTTT
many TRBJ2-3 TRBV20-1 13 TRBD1 CSGGTGSTDTQYF TGCAGTGGAGGGACAGGGTCCACAGATACGCAGTATTTT
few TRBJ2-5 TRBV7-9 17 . CASSYWGSAGLEETQYF TGTGCCAGCAGCTATTGGGGCTCGGCAGGGCTTGAAGAGACCCAGTACTTC
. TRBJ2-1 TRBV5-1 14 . CASTDLGQYNEQFF TGCGCCAGCACCGATTTGGGGCAGTACAATGAGCAGTTCTTC